The clone carrying this T cell receptor beta chain appeared many times. Time point indicated: blood at routine non-recurrence follow-up after resection. Whole RNA from tumor, nontumor lung or frozen PBMC was sequenced unsorted. This entry belongs to a study of spatial heterogeneity in lung cancer. The wider study: A unique TCR and UMI combination showed up more than ten times in raw reads, on average.

The junction had 12 bases not matched to a gene; V was cut back by 2 bases and J by 6 bases. There are 17 residues in the CDR3. Germline V gene lookup returns CDR1 SGHTA and CDR2 FQGTGA. Every TCR cDNA molecule bore its own unique molecular identifier. MiXCR was run by TCRdb on the 5' RACE reads, yielding one entry per CDR3 protein. The sample comprises over 40,000 distinct CDR3 sequences, roughly 12% of which are singletons, and roughly 32% rests with the top ten. J is TRBJ2-1 and V is TRBV7-3; 8 bases are a match to TRBD2. The sequence was obtained from a male donor with early-stage non-small cell lung cancer. This specimen was PBMCs, taken at follow-up. The DNA for the CDR3 is TGTGCCAGCAGCTTACGGCCGGGAGGGCCGGTAAGCAATGAGCAGTTCTTC. The encoded protein is CASSLRPGGPVSNEQFF.